These 25 T cell receptor beta chains were all obtained from the same sample, sequenced in a study of cytomegalovirus exposure and HLA in healthy donors. TCRdb's copy holds only in-frame clones and misses some; the assay was immunoSEQ multiplex PCR. This sample yields about 180,000 clones, of which about 89% are seen a single time; roughly 2.6% belongs to the top ten. Specimen: PBMCs. The receptors stem from a man aged 18 to 30 in good health and CMV-seropositive.

The J gene is TRBJ1-5, the V gene TRBV28, with TRBD1 identical over 8 bases. CDR1 and CDR2 (germline): MDHEN, SYDVKM. The CDR3 runs to 16 residues. The junction had 8 bases not matched to a gene; V was cut back by 3 bases and J by 4 bases. The CDR3 coding sequence is TGTGCCAGCAGTTTGACGACAGGGGCAGTGAATCAGCCCCAGCATTTT. It yields the protein CASSLTTGAVNQPQHF.

The J gene is TRBJ2-7, the V gene TRBV28; TRBD1 might be the D (6 bases). Germline lookup yields CDR1 MDHEN and CDR2 SYDVKM. This CDR3 spans 12 amino acids. V was shortened by 6 bases and J by 2 bases, with 8 bases between the two germline ends. CDR3 in amino acids: CASSPGAYEQYF. The CDR3 DNA sequence: TGTGCCAGCAGCCCAGGGGCCTACGAGCAGTACTTC.

The chain links TRBV7-3 to TRBJ1-1; 9 bases match TRBD1. This CDR3 region has 14 residues. Germline CDR1 is SGHTA and CDR2 is FQGTGA. Germline trimming cut 6 bases from V and 4 bases from J; bases unmatched to any gene: 6. Here the CDR3 DNA reads TGTGCCAGCAGTTCACAGGGGGCGGCCACTGAAGCTTTCTTT. Translating gives CASSSQGAATEAFF.

This chain links TRBV19 with TRBJ1-5, with TRBD1 identical over 10 bases. Germline V gives CDR1 LNHDA, CDR2 SQIVND (reference sequence). The CDR3 sequence is 14 residues long. The trim removed 6 bases at V and 4 bases at J, leaving 3 bases unmatched. CDR3 sequence reads: CASRTGGANQPQHF. CDR3 nucleotide sequence: TGTGCCAGTAGGACAGGGGGCGCGAATCAGCCCCAGCATTTT. Full variable domain (outside the CDR3, taken from reference TRBV19 and TRBJ1-5): DGGITQSPKYLFRKEGQNVTLSCEQNLNHDAMYWYRQDPGQGLRLIYYSQIVNDFQKGDIAEGYSVSREKKESFPLTVTSAQKNPTAFYLCASRTGGANQPQHFGDGTRLSIL.

This clone is a singleton in its sample. The rearrangement uses TRBV6-6 and TRBJ1-1, with D uncertain. CDR1 is MNHNY and CDR2 is SVGAGI in the germline V gene (reference sequence). This CDR3 contains 8 residues. Written as DNA, the CDR3 is TGTGCGTGCAGTTCGGCTTTCTTT. It translates to CACSSAFF.

J is TRBJ1-1 and V is TRBV4-3, with D possibly being TRBD1 (6 bases). This CDR3 comprises 14 residues. V shed 2 bases and J shed 4 bases, with 11 bases lying between them. The germline V gene encodes CDR1 LGHNA and CDR2 YSLEER. The CDR3 is CASSQLQGGTEAFF. CDR3 sequence (DNA): TGCGCCAGCAGCCAACTACAGGGTGGCACTGAAGCTTTCTTT.

The rearrangement links TRBV27 to TRBJ2-3, with 11 bases that match TRBD2. Germline CDR1 and CDR2: MNHEY and SMNVEV (reference sequence). There are 21 residues in the CDR3. Trimming took 5 bases from V and 3 from J; bases not matched to a gene: 22. CDR3 nucleotide sequence: TGTGCCAGCAGTCCGCCCCCCTACCGACTAGCGGGGCCTGCCGGTACAGATACGCAGTATTTT. Translated, it gives CASSPPPYRLAGPAGTDTQYF.

The chain carries TRBV4-3 and TRBJ1-3; D is unresolved. This CDR3 has 17 amino acids. In germline, CDR1 is LGHNA, CDR2 YSLEER. Trimming left V 3 bases short and J 3 bases short, with 18 bases between. The CDR3 loop reads CASSQQLESSGGNTIYF. The CDR3 nucleotides read TGCGCCAGCAGCCAGCAACTCGAGTCCTCGGGTGGAAACACCATATATTTT.

The gene calls are TRBV4-2 and TRBJ2-3; tentative D call: TRBD2 (7 bases). Germline CDR1 and CDR2: LGHNA and YNFKEQ. The CDR3 spans 15 residues. V was cut by 3 bases and J by 3 bases, with 13 bases left in between. The CDR3 protein is CASSQRGGETDTQYF. CDR3 nucleotides: TGTGCCAGCAGCCAGAGGGGGGGGGAAACAGATACGCAGTATTTT.

V usage is TRBV29-1 and J usage is TRBJ1-1, with D possibly matching TRBD1 (5 bases). V gave up 4 bases and J gave up 4 bases, with 10 bases separating them. Germline-derived CDR1 and CDR2 are SQVTM and ANQGSEA. The CDR3 has 12 amino acids. This CDR3 is CSVGAGPTEAFF. Written as DNA, the CDR3 is TGCAGCGTTGGGGCAGGGCCCACTGAAGCTTTCTTT.

The V and J genes are TRBV6-1 and TRBJ1-5; D is unclear. The ends were cut back, 1 base at V and 4 bases at J, with 11 bases in the middle. Germline loops: CDR1 MNHNS, CDR2 SASEGT. This CDR3 comprises 15 residues. Here the CDR3 reads CASSEGAVLNQPQHF. CDR3 nucleotide sequence: TGTGCCAGCAGTGAAGGGGCAGTCCTTAATCAGCCCCAGCATTTT.

The chain employs TRBV5-1 and TRBJ1-4, with TRBD1 as a possible D gene (5 bases). The CDR3 runs to 15 residues. Trimming pared 5 bases from V and 0 bases from J, leaving 11 bases between. Germline lookup yields CDR1 SGHRS and CDR2 YFSETQ. The CDR3 region has the DNA TGCGCCAGCAGGGGGACTTTAGCAACTAATGAAAAACTGTTTTTT. Translated, it gives CASRGTLATNEKLFF.

The chain uses TRBV7-9 and TRBJ2-7; D call uncertain. Germline CDR1 is SEHNR and CDR2 is FQNEAQ (reference sequence). The CDR3 consists of 11 residues. Trimming stripped 5 bases from V and 4 bases from J, with 6 bases between. The CDR3 nucleotides are TGTGCCAGCAGCCGTGAGTACGAGCAGTACTTC. This codes for CASSREYEQYF.

V gene TRBV27 combines with J gene TRBJ1-5; TRBD1 aligns across 7 bases. Germline-derived CDR1 and CDR2 are MNHEY and SMNVEV (reference sequence). Losses at the gene ends were 5 bases for V and 0 bases for J; bases not matched to a gene: 4. The CDR3 spans 15 residues. CDR3 sequence (DNA): TGTGCCAGCAGTCGTGACAGGGATAGCAATCAGCCCCAGCATTTT. The encoded protein is CASSRDRDSNQPQHF.

This chain connects TRBV5-5 to TRBJ2-2; 7 nucleotides align to TRBD1. CDR3 length equals 15 residues. Trimming at V came to 3 bases and at J to 5 bases, leaving 7 bases not matched to a gene. From germline, CDR1 is SGHKS and CDR2 YYEKEE (reference sequence). CDR3 sequence (DNA): TGTGCCAGCAGCTCGGCCGGGACAGAAACCGGGGAGCTGTTTTTT. This gives the protein CASSSAGTETGELFF.

The chain has TRBV19 and TRBJ2-3; 7 nucleotides align to TRBD2. After removal of 10 bases from V and 5 bases from J, the junction contained 12 bases not matched to a gene. Germline CDR1 and CDR2: LNHDA and SQIVND (reference sequence). The CDR3 contains 14 residues. Here the CDR3 DNA reads TGTGCCACCTCCTGGGGGGGAGAAGGAGATACGCAGTATTTT. The encoded protein is CATSWGGEGDTQYF.

This chain uses TRBV11-2 with TRBJ2-5, with D perhaps TRBD1 (5 bases). Germline V CDR1 and CDR2: SGHAT, FQNNGV. V lost 5 bases and J lost 0, with 16 bases in between. The CDR3 has 16 residues. The CDR3 sequence is CASSTTGPPYQETQYF. CDR3 sequence (DNA): TGTGCCAGCAGCACTACAGGCCCTCCGTACCAAGAGACCCAGTACTTC.

This sequence joins TRBV11-1 and TRBJ2-1; D gene ambiguous. This CDR3 region has 15 residues. Trimming shortened V by 3 bases and J by 0 bases, and 9 bases separated the two germline ends. CDR1 and CDR2 from the germline V gene are SGHAT and FQDESV (reference sequence). For the CDR3, the DNA is TGTGCCAGCAGCTTGAACTCGTACTCCTACAATGAGCAGTTCTTC. It codes for CASSLNSYSYNEQFF. The variable domain in full, completed from reference TRBV11-1 and TRBJ2-1, reads EAEVAQSPRYKITEKSQAVAFWCDPISGHATLYWYRQILGQGPELLVQFQDESVVDDSQLPKDRFSAERLKGVDSTLKIQPAELGDSAMYLCASSLNSYSYNEQFFGPGTRLTVL.

The V call is TRBV28, the J call TRBJ2-7; the match to TRBD1 covers 8 bases. CDR3 length equals 13 residues. Germline V lookup: CDR1 MDHEN, CDR2 SYDVKM. V lost 6 bases and J lost 4; bases outside the gene matches: 5. CDR3 sequence reads: CASSPGGGYEQYF. The DNA for the CDR3 is TGTGCCAGCAGCCCAGGGGGCGGATACGAGCAGTACTTC.

V is TRBV6-6 and J is TRBJ1-1; TRBD1 is a possible D gene (6 bases). CDR3 length: 16 residues. Germline values: CDR1 MNHNY, CDR2 SVGAGI (reference sequence). Trimming took 5 bases from V and 1 from J, leaving 17 bases between them. CDR3 residues: CASSTRQATRNTEAFF. In nucleotides, the CDR3 is TGTGCCAGCAGTACTAGACAGGCGACGAGGAACACTGAAGCTTTCTTT.

The gene calls are TRBV7-2 and TRBJ2-7, with 10 bases that match TRBD2. Germline CDR1 reads SGHTA; CDR2 reads FQGNSA. J gave up 3 bases and V 2 bases, and 7 bases lay outside the gene matches. The CDR3 is 16 amino acids. The CDR3 sequence: CASSLLASGSFYEQYF. The CDR3 nucleotides are TGTGCCAGCAGCTTATTGGCTAGCGGGAGTTTCTACGAGCAGTACTTC. Combining the CDR3 with reference TRBV7-2 and TRBJ2-7 gives the whole variable domain GAGVSQSPSNKVTEKGKDVELRCDPISGHTALYWYRQSLGQGLEFLIYFQGNSAPDKSGLPSDRFSAERTGGSVSTLTIQRTQQEDSAVYLCASSLLASGSFYEQYFGPGTRLTVT.

The chain uses TRBV7-9 and TRBJ1-2; 8 nucleotides match TRBD1. The CDR3 totals 15 residues. CDR1 is SEHNR and CDR2 is FQNEAQ in the germline V gene (reference sequence). V gave up 5 bases and J gave up 5 bases; unmatched junction bases: 10. The CDR3 loop is CASSLPGQVVYGYTF. The CDR3 DNA reads TGTGCCAGCAGCCTTCCGGGACAGGTTGTTTATGGCTACACCTTC.

This chain links TRBV6-1 with TRBJ2-3; D ambiguous. The CDR3 length is 14 residues. Trimming cost V 1 base and J 2 bases, with 7 bases left between them. The germline gives CDR1 MNHNS, CDR2 SASEGT. The chain's CDR3 is CASSEDRVTDTQYF. As DNA, the CDR3 is TGTGCCAGCAGTGAAGACAGAGTCACAGATACGCAGTATTTT.

This clone occurred a few times. V gene TRBV18 combines with J gene TRBJ2-7; D is unclear. This CDR3 comprises 17 residues. From germline, CDR1 is KGHSH and CDR2 LQKENI. Trimming shortened V by 0 bases and J by 7 bases, and 22 bases separated the two germline ends. CDR3 in amino acids: CASSPPVGSAPPWEQYF. CDR3 nucleotides: TGTGCCAGCTCACCACCAGTCGGGTCGGCACCCCCGTGGGAGCAGTACTTC.

The chain links TRBV7-2 to TRBJ2-5, with a weak D call TRBD2 (6 bases). Per germline, CDR1 SGHTA and CDR2 FQGNSA. V dropped 6 bases and J dropped 4 bases, with 9 bases sitting between them. There are 12 residues in the CDR3. The CDR3 DNA reads as TGTGCCAGCAGGTTGGGGGGAGAGACCCAGTACTTC. Translation gives CASRLGGETQYF.